The present T cell receptor beta chain was sequenced within a study of radiation and T cells in renal cell carcinoma. Time point: blood 2 weeks post-SBRT. Treatment: 15 Gy SBRT to primary tumor, nephrectomy 4 weeks later. Clear cell pathology was present in this patient's renal cell carcinoma. The study, taken as a whole, reports: From baseline, blood top tumor clonotypes peaked at 2 weeks post-radiation.

Assay used: immunoSEQ multiplex PCR; TCRdb lists only in-frame clones, some missing. The sample shows some 120,000 clones, more than 80% of them seen only once. The germline gives CDR1 SGDLS, CDR2 YYNGEE. With 0 bases removed from V and 8 bases from J, the gap between germline ends came to 17 bases. The CDR3 has 16 residues. This clone was detected a few times. Its antigen is as yet unknown. Sequenced material: blood, taken from a patient whose treatment included radiotherapy and nephrectomy. The chain carries TRBV9 and TRBJ1-4; TRBD1 is a possible D gene (6 bases). The TCR comes from a woman aged 55-69 years with renal cell carcinoma. CDR3 residues: CASSVGTDTPREKLFF. CDR3 DNA: TGTGCCAGCAGCGTAGGGACAGACACCCCGAGAGAAAAACTGTTTTTT.